This TCR beta chain was identified in a study of T cells in lung cancer brain metastases. V was clipped by 2 bases and J by 0 bases, with 7 bases between them. CDR1 and CDR2 from the germline V gene are MNHNY and SVGAGI (reference sequence). This CDR3 has 15 residues. Profiled with immunoSEQ multiplex PCR; TCRdb holds only in-frame clones, not every one. Here the sample spans approximately 3,500 clones, approximately 90% being singletons. The J gene is TRBJ1-4, the V gene TRBV6-6; D is unclear. The sequence was obtained from a man in his 70s with non-small cell lung cancer. What was sequenced was tumor tissue from the primary lung tumor. The CDR3 is CASSYNPATNEKLFF. The CDR3 DNA sequence: TGTGCCAGCAGTTACAATCCTGCAACTAATGAAAAACTGTTTTTT.